This T cell receptor beta chain was profiled in a study of blood T cells in healthy people across ages. Using a J-beta primer mix together with a sample-barcoded 5' primer, a second PCR was run for about 6 to 12 cycles. A single record per CDR3 protein comes from TCRdb applying MiXCR to the 5' RACE reads. This table has 700,000 or so distinct CDR3 sequences, about 20% appearing once. This clonotype has only a few counts. Donors were healthy Caucasian individuals from Russia aged about 6 to 90. This CDR3 is built from 14 residues. V gave up 1 base and J gave up 9 bases, with 14 bases separating them. Germline CDR1 reads SGHKS; CDR2 reads YYEKEE (reference sequence).

This clonotype was obtained from a man between 65 and 79 years old in good health. The J gene is TRBJ1-5, the V gene TRBV5-5; D remains ambiguous. The sample was blood. The CDR3 loop reads CASSLSGFGGPQHF. CDR3 bases: TGTGCCAGCAGCTTGTCTGGTTTTGGCGGGCCCCAGCATTTT.